Detailed here is one T cell receptor (beta chain). CDR1 SNHLY and CDR2 FYNNEI come from the germline V gene. Trimming pared 5 bases from V and 4 bases from J, leaving 8 bases between. This CDR3 is built from 13 residues. This entry is derived from a study of blood T cell repertoires in COVID-19. Overall study context: COVID-19 samples collected from the United States, Italy and Spain covered acute and convalescent phases. Sample material is recorded as cDNA or gDNA derived from T cells, B-cell-depleted T cells, or PBMCs.

Original methodology: Cell counts per sample came from amplifying reference gene primers. The protocol was immunoSEQ multiplex PCR, while the TCRdb copy is restricted to in-frame clones and leaves out a portion. Clone size and the V and J calls come from that table; the DNA yielded D and trimming. Found here are 200,000 to 250,000 clones, more than 70% of them singletons; the top ten hold around 12%. The chain couples TRBV2 to TRBJ2-2; D is uncertain. The material sequenced was peripheral blood. This receptor was taken from a man older than 75 with acute or convalescent COVID-19. The CDR3, as DNA: TGTGCCAGCAGTTTGAGCATCACCGGGGAGCTGTTTTTT. It translates to CASSLSITGELFF.